These 17 T cell receptor beta chains came from one sample sequenced in a study of beta chain features in type 1 diabetes. Overall study results and limits: Within each of all four CD4+ subsets, Type 1 diabetes patients had TCRB CDR3s that were moderately but significantly shorter.

No antigen has been assigned to these receptors. Expressed TCRB transcripts were sequenced because the isolated RNA had all been reverse transcribed beforehand. Here immunoSEQ multiplex PCR was the method, and the copy in TCRdb shows in-frame clones only, minus some. The sample carries some 250,000 clones, roughly a tenth recorded once. Source material: naive CD4+ T cells from blood. These receptors all stem from a man under 40 with type 1 diabetes.

This clone showed up just a few times. The rearrangement joins TRBV11-2 to TRBJ1-5; no firm D call. The V and J ends lost 4 bases and 2 bases respectively, with 9 bases between them. Germline values: CDR1 SGHAT, CDR2 FQNNGV. The CDR3 is 14 amino acids. This CDR3 is CASSSTGGNQPQHF. CDR3 nucleotide sequence: TGTGCCAGCAGCTCGACGGGAGGCAATCAGCCCCAGCATTTT.

The table lists this clone with a few counts. The chain uses TRBV5-1 and TRBJ1-6, with D perhaps TRBD1 (6 bases). Per germline, CDR1 SGHRS and CDR2 YFSETQ. Trimming took 4 bases from V and 6 from J, leaving 11 bases between them. The CDR3 is 14 residues long. The CDR3 reads CASSLGQLNSPLHF. Written as DNA, the CDR3 is TGCGCCAGCAGCCTGGGACAACTTAATTCACCCCTCCACTTT.

The chain recombines TRBV7-2 with TRBJ1-2; no clear D. This CDR3 contains 12 residues. V was pared by 1 base and J by 4 bases, with 4 bases between. Germline V CDR1 and CDR2: SGHTA, FQGNSA. CDR3 bases: TGTGCCAGCAGCTTAGACTCCTATGGCTACACCTTC. Residues: CASSLDSYGYTF.

This chain connects TRBV7-8 to TRBJ2-1; D may be TRBD2 (6 bases). Germline V lookup: CDR1 SGHVS, CDR2 FQNEAQ. CDR3 length: 12 residues. CDR3 amino acids: CAGGPAYNEQFF. In DNA, the CDR3 is TGTGCGGGGGGACCCGCGTACAATGAGCAGTTCTTC.

The chain couples TRBV30 to TRBJ2-3; a weak D match, TRBD2 (6 bases). The CDR3 has 10 amino acids. The V end was cut by 8 bases, the J end by 8 bases, with 11 bases between. CDR1 is GTSNPN and CDR2 is SVGIG in the germline V gene (reference sequence). CDR3 nucleotides: TGTGCCGGGGGAGGAGGTACGCAGTATTTT. This sequence encodes CAGGGGTQYF.

As concerns this clone: At the DNA level, this CDR3 is encoded by other sequences in the same sample as well. The V and J genes are TRBV20-1 and TRBJ1-1, with 7 bases identical to TRBD1. The CDR3 is made up of 10 amino acids. Trimming cost V 6 bases and J 7 bases; bases outside gene matches: 2. The germline gives CDR1 DFQATT, CDR2 SNEGSKA (reference sequence). CDR3 sequence (DNA): TGCAGTGCCCGGGACAGTGAAGCTTTCTTT. Amino acid sequence: CSARDSEAFF.

There are a few counts of this clone. The chain combines TRBV5-4 with TRBJ2-7; 9 bases line up with TRBD2. The CDR3 contains 15 residues. V lost 5 bases and J lost 2; bases outside the gene matches: 8. Per the germline V gene, CDR1 is SGHNT and CDR2 is YYREEE (reference sequence). This chain's CDR3 is CASSSAPSGTYEQYF. CDR3 nucleotides: TGTGCCAGCAGTTCGGCCCCTAGCGGGACCTACGAGCAGTACTTC.

This clone was seen only a few times. The chain employs TRBV6-1 and TRBJ1-3, with 8 bases fitting TRBD1. Germline CDR1 reads MNHNS; CDR2 reads SASEGT. The CDR3 spans 14 residues. The J segment lost 5 bases and the V segment lost 6 bases, leaving 6 bases of the junction unmatched. CDR3 DNA sequence: TGTGCCAGCAGCGATGACAGGGGAAGAAACACCATATATTTT. Protein product: CASSDDRGRNTIYF.

The chain couples TRBV30 to TRBJ1-1, with D hard to call. Germline lookup yields CDR1 GTSNPN and CDR2 SVGIG (reference sequence). The CDR3 sequence is 12 residues long. V dropped 7 bases and J dropped 1 base, with 10 bases sitting between them. The CDR3 DNA is TGTGCCTCCCGGACTCAGAACACTGAAGCTTTCTTT. Translation gives CASRTQNTEAFF.

The genes are TRBV21-1 and TRBJ1-5; the table calls TRBD1, which could not be checked here. TRBV21-1 is recorded as a pseudogene. CDR3 length: 15 residues. The CDR3 coding sequence is TGTGCCAGCAGCACAGGTGCAGGGGGCAATCAGCCCCAGCATTTT. It is translated as CASSTGAGGNQPQHF.

This clone came up a few times. The chain links TRBV7-3 to TRBJ2-7; 8 bases map to TRBD1. V was clipped by 5 bases and J by 6 bases; unmatched bases: 6. CDR3 size: 13 residues. CDR1 and CDR2 (germline): SGHTA, FQGTGA. The CDR3 sequence is CASSPTGGSEQYF. DNA of the CDR3: TGTGCCAGCAGCCCCACAGGGGGAAGCGAGCAGTACTTC. The full variable domain, with the rest looked up from reference TRBV7-3 and TRBJ2-7, is GAGVSQTPSNKVTEKGKYVELRCDPISGHTALYWYRQSLGQGPEFLIYFQGTGAADDSGLPNDRFFAVRPEGSVSTLKIQRTERGDSAVYLCASSPTGGSEQYFGPGTRLTVT.

The chain couples TRBV9 to TRBJ2-1; 9 nucleotides line up with TRBD2. Trimming at V came to 0 bases and at J to 2 bases, leaving 6 bases not matched to a gene. CDR1 SGDLS and CDR2 YYNGEE come from the germline V gene. CDR3 length: 17 amino acids. CDR3 DNA: TGTGCCAGCAGCGTAGACGGTAGCGGGAGCCCCTACAATGAGCAGTTCTTC. Residues: CASSVDGSGSPYNEQFF.

The genes are TRBV25-1 and TRBJ1-1; D uncertain. CDR3 length: 14 amino acids. The V and J ends lost 1 base and 5 bases respectively, with 11 bases between them. CDR1 and CDR2 (germline): MGHDK, SYGVNS. The CDR3 nucleotides are TGTGCCAGCAGTGAATCGGGCGGGCTGACTGAAGCTTTCTTT. Protein product: CASSESGGLTEAFF.

The gene calls are TRBV25-1 and TRBJ2-1, with 7 nucleotides matching TRBD2. The germline CDR1 and CDR2 sequences are MGHDK and SYGVNS. V trimming: 1 base; J trimming: 5 bases; junction bases outside the gene matches: 5. The CDR3 has 15 amino acids. The CDR3 loop is CASSESRGGDNEQFF. The CDR3 DNA follows: TGTGCCAGCAGTGAATCTCGCGGGGGAGACAATGAGCAGTTCTTC.

This chain links TRBV2 with TRBJ2-7; D is possibly TRBD1 (6 bases). The V end lost 6 bases, the J end lost 2 bases, and 14 bases lay between the germline ends. The CDR3 loop spans 14 amino acids. CDR1 is SNHLY, CDR2 FYNNEI, per germline. This CDR3 is CASRKNRETYEQYF. The CDR3 nucleotides are TGTGCCAGCAGGAAGAACAGGGAGACCTACGAGCAGTACTTC.

The J gene is TRBJ2-7, the V gene TRBV5-1, with a weak D call TRBD1 (5 bases). Trimming took off 5 bases at V and 4 bases at J, with 13 bases between the two ends. Germline loops: CDR1 SGHRS, CDR2 YFSETQ. The length of the CDR3 is 13 residues. CDR3: CASRFDRPYEQYF. DNA of the CDR3: TGCGCCAGCAGATTCGACAGACCTTACGAGCAGTACTTC.

J is TRBJ2-1 and V is TRBV11-3; 9 bases agree with TRBD2. The CDR3 sequence is 14 residues long. Losses at the gene ends were 5 bases for V and 3 bases for J; bases not matched to a gene: 2. Germline V CDR1 and CDR2: SGHNT, YENEEA. CDR3 DNA: TGTGCCAGCAGCGTTAGCGGGGGCTACAATGAGCAGTTCTTC. Residues: CASSVSGGYNEQFF.